This is a list of T cell receptor beta chains from one sample in a study of shared clonotypes between healthy human individuals. Only in-frame clones appear in the TCRdb table, and some are missing; sequencing was by immunoSEQ multiplex PCR. The sample lists about half a million clones; 78% were seen once. Sequencing was performed on PBMCs. These receptors all stem from a woman in her thirties or forties in good health. Some clones in this sample may be carry-over from other donors' samples. The CDR3 runs from the conserved cysteine through the conserved F or W. A D gene is named only where the DNA matches it firmly. Size tells how often a clone was seen (once, few, many) or the class of an expanded clone, and some rows leave it out.

V	D	size	J	CDR3	DNA
TRBV2	-	-	TRBJ1-5	CASTAGLTTDQPQHF	TGTGCCAGCACCGCCGGGCTGACCACTGATCAGCCCCAGCATTTT
TRBV5-1	TRBD1	-	TRBJ1-2	CASSLEGQVGGYTF	TGCGCCAGCAGCTTGGAGGGACAGGTCGGAGGCTACACCTTC
TRBV6-5	-	medium-sized	TRBJ2-7	CASSLVGGYEQYF	TGTGCCAGCAGCCTTGTGGGGGGCTACGAGCAGTACTTC
TRBV5-4	-	-	TRBJ1-1	CASSLGQMNTEAFF	TGTGCCAGCAGCTTGGGGCAGATGAACACTGAAGCTTTCTTT
TRBV5-1	-	-	TRBJ2-6	CASIPGPLTGANVLTF	TGCGCCAGCATACCGGGTCCTCTAACGGGGGCCAACGTCCTGACTTTC
TRBV27	-	-	TRBJ2-5	CASSSPRGGVETQYF	TGTGCCAGCAGTAGCCCCCGAGGCGGGGTAGAGACCCAGTACTTC
TRBV5-1	-	-	TRBJ2-3	CASSLDGPRTQYF	TGCGCCAGCAGCTTGGACGGACCCAGAACGCAGTATTTT
TRBV28	TRBD2	once	TRBJ2-7	CASSFGAGGYEQYF	TGTGCCAGCAGTTTCGGTGCGGGAGGGTACGAGCAGTACTTC
TRBV28	-	-	TRBJ1-5	CASTKQRSQHF	TGTGCCAGCACCAAACAGCGTTCCCAGCATTTT
TRBV5-1	-	-	TRBJ2-1	CASSLYNEQFF	TGCGCCAGCAGCCTCTACAATGAGCAGTTCTTC
TRBV7-6	-	-	TRBJ2-5	CASSFGRGQETQYF	TGTGCCAGCAGCTTCGGGCGCGGGCAAGAGACCCAGTACTTC
TRBV4-3	TRBD2	-	TRBJ2-4	CASSSRLAGGPKNIQYF	TGCGCCAGCAGCTCCAGACTAGCGGGAGGGCCGAAAAACATTCAGTACTTC
TRBV10-1	-	-	TRBJ1-1	CASSRGGGPFHENTEAFF	TGCGCCAGCAGCCGAGGGGGAGGCCCCTTTCATGAGAACACTGAAGCTTTCTTT
TRBV7-3	TRBD2	once	TRBJ2-2	CASRRERSTGELFF	TGTGCCAGCCGGCGGGAGCGTTCCACCGGGGAGCTGTTTTTT
TRBV4-3	-	-	TRBJ2-1	CASSQGSQGLNNERFF	TGCGCCAGCAGCCAAGGAAGTCAGGGGCTAAACAATGAGCGGTTCTTC
TRBV27	TRBD1	-	TRBJ2-7	CASSRQGLSAYEQYF	TGTGCCAGCAGTCGACAGGGTCTTAGTGCCTACGAGCAGTACTTC
TRBV28	TRBD2	-	TRBJ2-7	CASSLSREGHEQYF	TGTGCCAGCAGTTTATCCCGGGAGGGCCACGAGCAGTACTTC
TRBV11-2	TRBD2	few	TRBJ2-3	CASSLERGTQYF	TGTGCCAGCAGCCTGGAGCGGGGGACGCAGTATTTT
TRBV7-8	TRBD1	-	TRBJ2-7	CASSLVRAGTGDYEQYF	TGTGCCAGCAGCTTAGTAAGAGCAGGGACAGGGGACTACGAGCAGTACTTC
TRBV28	-	-	TRBJ1-1	CASRGSSFYIEAFF	TGTGCCAGCAGGGGGAGTAGTTTTTACATTGAAGCTTTCTTT
TRBV18	-	-	TRBJ2-1	CASSPLRFSKYNEQFF	TGTGCCAGCTCACCATTGCGGTTTAGTAAATACAATGAGCAGTTCTTC